One and the same sample provided the 4 T cell receptor beta chains below, sequenced in a study of regulatory T cells in long-lasting Graves disease. iRepertoire HTBI primers and Arm-PCR of CDR3 regions built TCR beta libraries. TCRdb re-called the multiplex PCR reads with MiXCR, one entry per CDR3 protein. The table lists roughly 500,000 distinct CDR3 sequences, roughly 21% of them singletons. The time point: persistent/refractory GD, antithyroid drugs over 5 years with positive TRAb. Following extraction of RNA from PBMCs, that RNA was used to make the TCR library. The source was peripheral blood mononuclear cells (PBMCs), collected when the disease was refractory, from a patient treated with antithyroid drugs. All receptors derive from a female donor with Graves disease.

This clonotype has ten or more counts. The V and J genes are TRBV19 and TRBJ2-2, with D possibly being TRBD2 (6 bases). The CDR3 runs to 20 residues. With 2 bases removed from V and 4 bases from J, the gap between germline ends came to 26 bases. Germline CDR1 reads LNHDA; CDR2 reads SQIVND (reference sequence). The CDR3 DNA sequence: TGTGCCAGTAGTATATTCCTCCGGCGGGGTCTCACCGCGGGCACCGGGGAGCTGTTTTTT. This translates into CASSIFLRRGLTAGTGELFF.

This clonotype was seen at least ten times. The chain uses TRBV6-5 and TRBJ1-2, with D perhaps matching TRBD1 (6 bases). The CDR3 consists of 14 residues. V shed 4 bases and J shed 2 bases, with 11 bases lying between them. In germline, CDR1 is MNHEY, CDR2 SVGAGI. CDR3 sequence: CASSSPQGNYGYTF. CDR3 nucleotides: TGTGCCAGCAGTTCCCCCCAGGGGAACTATGGCTACACCTTC.

This clonotype was observed at least ten times. The genes are TRBV28 and TRBJ1-2; possible D gene TRBD1, 5 bases. CDR1 and CDR2 (germline): MDHEN, SYDVKM. The CDR3 totals 15 residues. Trimming left V 5 bases short and J 3 bases short, with 16 bases between. CDR3 residues: CASSRPSRVDYGYTF. The DNA of the CDR3 is TGTGCCAGCAGTCGCCCGTCCAGGGTGGACTATGGCTACACCTTC.

The chain couples TRBV6-1 to TRBJ2-2; D not resolved. V lost 6 bases, J lost 5 bases, and 10 bases lay in between. CDR1 and CDR2 from the germline V gene are MNHNS and SASEGT. The CDR3 covers 13 residues. CDR3 bases: TGTGCCAGCAGGCCCCTGTCTACCGGGGAGCTGTTTTTT. Protein sequence: CASRPLSTGELFF.